This T cell receptor (beta chain) came from a study of blood T cells in healthy people across ages. Study results and caveats: Roughly linearly, TCR beta diversity per million T cells fell as age increased. Leaving the PBMCs unsorted stopped any conclusive comparison of naive versus antigen-experienced cells.

Together with a sample-barcoded 5' primer, a J-beta primer mix was included in a second PCR lasting roughly 6 to 12 cycles. TCRdb re-called the 5' RACE reads through MiXCR, storing one row per CDR3 protein. Here the sample spans 850,000 to 1,100,000 distinct CDR3 sequences, roughly two fifths being singletons. This clonotype was seen more than once but under ten times. As yet, its antigen is unknown. Germline V CDR1 and CDR2: SGHTA, FQGNSA. Trimming shortened V by 1 base and J by 6 bases, and 11 bases separated the two germline ends. CDR3 length: 14 amino acids. The rearrangement uses TRBV7-2 and TRBJ2-3; D ambiguous. Sequenced input: blood. This sequence was found in a man aged 18 to 29 in good health. CDR3 bases: TGTGCCAGCAGCTTAGAATTGATGGGGGATACGCAGTATTTT. This translates into CASSLELMGDTQYF.